The sequence of this T cell receptor (beta chain) was determined in a study of blood T cell repertoires in COVID-19. Study-wide background: Collection of acute and convalescent COVID-19 samples took place in the United States, Italy and Spain. T cells, B-cell-depleted T cells, or PBMCs provided the cDNA or gDNA that served as material.

Participants were aged about 18 to 90 years from roughly 25 US areas. Self-reported history from a screening survey and questionnaire set each donor's cohort. Measured with immunoSEQ multiplex PCR; TCRdb has only the in-frame clones, and not every one. Of hundreds of thousands of clones in the sample, about four fifths were seen once. The CDR3 loop spans 14 amino acids. The gene calls are TRBV21-1 and TRBJ1-2; the table's D call of TRBD1 was not tested on the DNA. TRBV21-1 is listed as a pseudogene. The clonotype was recovered from a woman between 45 and 65 years old who had been exposed to COVID-19. The sequencing input was PBMCs or T cells enriched from blood (not recorded which). CDR3 nucleotide sequence: TGTGCCAGCAGCAGGCAGGGGTACGGCTATGGCTACACCTTC. Residues: CASSRQGYGYGYTF.